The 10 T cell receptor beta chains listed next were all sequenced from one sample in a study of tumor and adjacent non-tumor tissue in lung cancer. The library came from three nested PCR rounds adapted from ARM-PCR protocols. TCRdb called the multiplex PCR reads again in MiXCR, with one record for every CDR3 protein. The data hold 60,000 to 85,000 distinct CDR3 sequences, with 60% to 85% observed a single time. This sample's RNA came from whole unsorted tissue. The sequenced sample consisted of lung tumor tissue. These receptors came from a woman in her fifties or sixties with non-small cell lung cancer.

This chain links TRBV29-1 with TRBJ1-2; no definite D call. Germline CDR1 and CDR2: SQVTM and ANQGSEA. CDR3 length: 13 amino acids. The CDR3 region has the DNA TGCAGTGTGGGAGCGGGCAATGCATATGGCTACACCTTC. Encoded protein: CSVGAGNAYGYTF.

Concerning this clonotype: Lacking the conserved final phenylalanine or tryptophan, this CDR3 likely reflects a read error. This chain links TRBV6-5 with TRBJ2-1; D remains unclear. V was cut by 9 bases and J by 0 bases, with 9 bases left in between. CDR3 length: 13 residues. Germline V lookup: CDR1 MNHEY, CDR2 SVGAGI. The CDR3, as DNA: TGTGCCAGTAGCACGGCCTCCTACAATGAGCAGTTCCTC. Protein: CASSTASYNEQFL.

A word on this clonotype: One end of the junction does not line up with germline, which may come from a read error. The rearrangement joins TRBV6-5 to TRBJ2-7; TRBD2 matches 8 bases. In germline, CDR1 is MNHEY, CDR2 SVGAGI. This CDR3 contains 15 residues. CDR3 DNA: TGTGCCACCAGTAAGGTCAGCGGGAGTTCGGACGAGCAGTACTTC. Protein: CATSKVSGSSDEQYF.

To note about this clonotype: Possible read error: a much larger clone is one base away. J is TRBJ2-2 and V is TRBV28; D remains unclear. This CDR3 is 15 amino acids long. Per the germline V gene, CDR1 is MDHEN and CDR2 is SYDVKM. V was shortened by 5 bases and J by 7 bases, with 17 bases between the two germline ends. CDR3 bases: TGTGCCAGCAGTCCCCGAGTAGTGAGCATCGGGGAGCTGTTTTTT. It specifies CASSPRVVSIGELFF.

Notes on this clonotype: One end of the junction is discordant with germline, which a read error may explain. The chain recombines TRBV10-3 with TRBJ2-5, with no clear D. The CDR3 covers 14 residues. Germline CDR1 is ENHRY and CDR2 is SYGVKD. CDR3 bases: TGTGTCATCAGTGATAAGACACTGTATGAGACCCAGTACTTC. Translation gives CVISDKTLYETQYF.

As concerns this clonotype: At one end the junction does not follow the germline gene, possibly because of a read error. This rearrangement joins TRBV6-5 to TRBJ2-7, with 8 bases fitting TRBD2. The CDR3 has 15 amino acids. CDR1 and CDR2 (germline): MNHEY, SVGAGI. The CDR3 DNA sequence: TGTGCCGGCAGCAAGGTCAGCGGGAGTTCGGACGAGCAGTACTTT. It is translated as CAGSKVSGSSDEQYF.

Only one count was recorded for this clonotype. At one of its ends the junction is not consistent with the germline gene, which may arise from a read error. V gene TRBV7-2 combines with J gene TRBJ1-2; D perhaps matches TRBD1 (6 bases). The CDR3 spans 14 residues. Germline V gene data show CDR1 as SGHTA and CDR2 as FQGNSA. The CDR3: CASSLVRGQYGHTF. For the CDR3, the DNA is TGTGCCAGCAGCTTAGTTCGGGGACAATATGGTCACACTTTC.

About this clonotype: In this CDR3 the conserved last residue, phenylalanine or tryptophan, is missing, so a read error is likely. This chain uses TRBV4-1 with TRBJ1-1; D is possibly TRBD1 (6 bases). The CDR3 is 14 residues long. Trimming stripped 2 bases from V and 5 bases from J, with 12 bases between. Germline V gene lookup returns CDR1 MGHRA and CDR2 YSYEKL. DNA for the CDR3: TGCGCCAGCAGCCAACAGCAGGGGAGTACTGAAGCTTTCTCT. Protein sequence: CASSQQQGSTEAFS.

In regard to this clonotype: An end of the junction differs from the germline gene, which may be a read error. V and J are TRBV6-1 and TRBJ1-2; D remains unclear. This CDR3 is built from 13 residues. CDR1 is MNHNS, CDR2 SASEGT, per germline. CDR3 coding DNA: TGTGCCAGCAGTCCGGGTTACAACTATGACTACACCTTC. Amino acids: CASSPGYNYDYTF.

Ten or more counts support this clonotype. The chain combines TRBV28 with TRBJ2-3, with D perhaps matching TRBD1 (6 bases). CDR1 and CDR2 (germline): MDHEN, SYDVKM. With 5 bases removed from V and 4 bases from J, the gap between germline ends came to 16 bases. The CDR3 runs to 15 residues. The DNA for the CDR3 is TGTGCCAGCAGTCCCCAGAGGGGGTATGCAGATACGCAGTATTTT. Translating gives CASSPQRGYADTQYF.